This T cell receptor (beta chain) was sequenced during a study of cytotoxic CD8 clonotypes in ibrutinib-treated CLL. Study as a whole: A median around twelve months of treatment, range 6 to 36, preceded the collection of response samples. Study outcomes and limitations: Clonality went up at the time of ibrutinib response, stayed stable in sustained remission, and later dropped back toward its baseline level at progression. The public clonotypes identified were infrequent and showed contraction or stability on treatment.

The assay was immunoSEQ multiplex PCR, and TCRdb's table has in-frame clones only and misses some. The table includes 5,500 or so clones, roughly 68% detected once. Comments on this clone: Its antigen is unidentified.

Germline-derived CDR1 and CDR2 are LGHNA and YSLEER. V shed 1 base and J 1 base; nucleotides not matched to a gene: 2. The CDR3 consists of 15 residues. The sample in question was PBMCs, obtained before ibrutinib treatment. The chain uses TRBV4-3 and TRBJ1-1; TRBD1 matches at 8 bases. This TCR derives from a human donor with chronic lymphocytic leukemia. The CDR3 DNA is TGCGCCAGCAGCCAAGGGACAGGGAAGAACACTGAAGCTTTCTTT. Translating gives CASSQGTGKNTEAFF.